This section outlines one T cell receptor beta chain sequence together with its context. Its antigen is undetermined. This specimen comes from a study of chemoradiotherapy in HPV16-positive cancers. The CDR3 covers 13 residues. The ends were cut back, 3 bases at V and 0 bases at J, with 5 bases in the middle. Germline V gene sequence: CDR1 SNHLY, CDR2 FYNNEI. Study results and limitations: In HPV16-positive patients, HPV-responsive T-cell expansion tracked better recurrence-free survival.

Assay used: immunoSEQ multiplex PCR; TCRdb lists only in-frame clones, some missing. The sample consists of about 15,000 clones, approximately 86% of them appearing once. Source: blood, taken from a patient who underwent chemoradiotherapy. The clonotype comes from a human donor with HPV-associated anogenital cancer. This chain connects TRBV2 to TRBJ1-1; the D is unclear. The CDR3 coding sequence is TGTGCCAGCAGTGATAAAGTGAACACTGAAGCTTTCTTT. Amino acid sequence: CASSDKVNTEAFF.